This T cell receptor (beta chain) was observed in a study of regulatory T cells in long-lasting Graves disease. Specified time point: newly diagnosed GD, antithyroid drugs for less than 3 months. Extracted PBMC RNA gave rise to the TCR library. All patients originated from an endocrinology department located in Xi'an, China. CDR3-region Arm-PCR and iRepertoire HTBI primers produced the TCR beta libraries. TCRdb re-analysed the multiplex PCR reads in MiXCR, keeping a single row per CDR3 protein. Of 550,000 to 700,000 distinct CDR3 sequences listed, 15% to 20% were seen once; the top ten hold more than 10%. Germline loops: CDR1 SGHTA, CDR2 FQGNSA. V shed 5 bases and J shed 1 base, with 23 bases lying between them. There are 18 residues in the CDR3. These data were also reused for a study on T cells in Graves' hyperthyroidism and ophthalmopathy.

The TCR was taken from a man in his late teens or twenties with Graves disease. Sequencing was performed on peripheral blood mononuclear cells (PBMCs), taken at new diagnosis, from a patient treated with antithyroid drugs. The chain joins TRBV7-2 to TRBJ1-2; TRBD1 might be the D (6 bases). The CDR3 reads CASSARTVGPGVNYGYTF. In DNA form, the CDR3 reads TGTGCCAGCAGCGCCCGGACAGTTGGTCCCGGGGTTAACTATGGCTACACCTTC.